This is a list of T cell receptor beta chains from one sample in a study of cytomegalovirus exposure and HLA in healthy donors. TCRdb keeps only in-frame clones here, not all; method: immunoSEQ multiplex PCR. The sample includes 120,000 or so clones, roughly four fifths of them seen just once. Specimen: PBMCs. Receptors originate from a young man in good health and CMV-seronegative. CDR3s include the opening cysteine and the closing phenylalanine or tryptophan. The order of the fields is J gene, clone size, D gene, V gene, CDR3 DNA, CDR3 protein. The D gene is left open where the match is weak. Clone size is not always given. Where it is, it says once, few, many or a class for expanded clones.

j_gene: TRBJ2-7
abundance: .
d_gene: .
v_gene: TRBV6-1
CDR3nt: TGTGCCAGCAGTCTAGAGAGCTGGAGCTCCTACGAGCAGTACTTC
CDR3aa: CASSLESWSSYEQYF

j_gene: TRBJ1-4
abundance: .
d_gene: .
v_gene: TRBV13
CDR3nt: TGTGCCAGCAGCTTAGGCCGGTCGGACAGTTCTAATGAAAAACTGTTTTTT
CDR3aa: CASSLGRSDSSNEKLFF

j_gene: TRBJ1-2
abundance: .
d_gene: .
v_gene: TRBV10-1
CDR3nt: TGCGCCAGCAGTGAGACCGGGATAAACTATGGCTACACCTTC
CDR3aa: CASSETGINYGYTF

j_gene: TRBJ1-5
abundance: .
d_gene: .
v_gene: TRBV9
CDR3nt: TGTGCCAGCAGCGTAGGAGGGAGCAATCAGCCCCAGCATTTT
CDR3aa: CASSVGGSNQPQHF

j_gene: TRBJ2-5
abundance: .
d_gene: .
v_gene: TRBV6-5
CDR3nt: TGTGCCAGCAGTGATACCCGCAGGGAGACCCAGTACTTC
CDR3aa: CASSDTRRETQYF

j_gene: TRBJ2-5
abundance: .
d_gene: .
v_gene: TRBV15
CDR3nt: TGTGCCACCAGCAGAGATCTTGGCGGGGGCGGGGAGACCCAGTACTTC
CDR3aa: CATSRDLGGGGETQYF

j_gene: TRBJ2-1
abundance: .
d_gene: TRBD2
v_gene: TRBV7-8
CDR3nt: TGTGCCAGCAGCTTTAGCGGGGGGGCCTCTGAGCAGTTCTTC
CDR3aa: CASSFSGGASEQFF

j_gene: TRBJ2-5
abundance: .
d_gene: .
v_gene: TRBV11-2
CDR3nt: TGTGCCAGCAGCTTAGTCGGAGGGGTGGAGACCCAGTACTTC
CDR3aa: CASSLVGGVETQYF

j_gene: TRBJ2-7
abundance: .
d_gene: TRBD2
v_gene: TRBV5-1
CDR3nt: TGCGCCAGCAGCTTGGACGGACTAGCGGGGGGGCGGGGGAATTCCTACGAGCAGTACTTC
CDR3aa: CASSLDGLAGGRGNSYEQYF

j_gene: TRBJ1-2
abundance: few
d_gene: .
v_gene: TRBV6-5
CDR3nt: TGTGCCAGCAGACAGGTAGCAAATTATGGCTACACCTTC
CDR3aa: CASRQVANYGYTF

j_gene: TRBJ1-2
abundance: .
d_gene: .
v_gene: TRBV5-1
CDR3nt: TGCGCCAGCAGCTTGGCAGGGCAATTTGAGCTCGGGGGCTACACCTTC
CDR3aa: CASSLAGQFELGGYTF

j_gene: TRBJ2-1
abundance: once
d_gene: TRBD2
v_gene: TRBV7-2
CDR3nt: TGTGCCAGCAGCTCGCTAGCGGGGGGGCGAAATGAGCAGTTCTTC
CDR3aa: CASSSLAGGRNEQFF

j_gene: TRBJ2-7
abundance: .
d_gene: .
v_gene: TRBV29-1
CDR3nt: TGCAGCGTTGCCCAGGGGTACGAGCAGTACTTC
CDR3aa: CSVAQGYEQYF

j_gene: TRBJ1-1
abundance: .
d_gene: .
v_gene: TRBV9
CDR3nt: TGTGCCAGCAGCGTGAGCGTCTGGAACACTGAAGCTTTCTTT
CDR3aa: CASSVSVWNTEAFF

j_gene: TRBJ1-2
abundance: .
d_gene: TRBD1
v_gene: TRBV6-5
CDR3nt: TGTGCCAGCAGTTACTCGCCGGGACAGGGGTGTGGCTACACCTTC
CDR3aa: CASSYSPGQGCGYTF

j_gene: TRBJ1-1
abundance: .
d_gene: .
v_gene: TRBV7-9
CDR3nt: TGTGCCAGCAGCATCAGGGAGGCGGCTGAAGCTTTCTTT
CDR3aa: CASSIREAAEAFF

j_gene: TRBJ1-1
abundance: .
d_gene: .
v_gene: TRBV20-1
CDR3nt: TGCAGTGCTAGAGCCAGCACTGAAGCTTTCTTT
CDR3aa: CSARASTEAFF

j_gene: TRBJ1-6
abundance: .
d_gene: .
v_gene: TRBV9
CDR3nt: TGTGCCAGCAGCGTATCTGCGGGGGCGGATTCACCCCTCCACTTT
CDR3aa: CASSVSAGADSPLHF

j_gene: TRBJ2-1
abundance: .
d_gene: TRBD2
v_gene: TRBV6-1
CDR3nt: TGTGCCAGCAGTGAGCTTCTAGCGGGAAACAATGAGCAGTTCTTC
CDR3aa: CASSELLAGNNEQFF

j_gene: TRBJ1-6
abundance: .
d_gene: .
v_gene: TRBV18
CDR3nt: TGTGCCAGCTCAGAGACTTGGAATTCACCCCTCCACTTT
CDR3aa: CASSETWNSPLHF

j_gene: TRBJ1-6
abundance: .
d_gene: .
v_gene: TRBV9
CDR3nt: TGTGCCAGCAGCGTCGACAGAATTGGTTCACCCCTCCACTTT
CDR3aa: CASSVDRIGSPLHF

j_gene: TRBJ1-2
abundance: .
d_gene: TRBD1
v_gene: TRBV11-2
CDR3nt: TGTGCCAGCAGCTTGGACAGGGGAAGGTCGGACTATGGCTACACCTTC
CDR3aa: CASSLDRGRSDYGYTF

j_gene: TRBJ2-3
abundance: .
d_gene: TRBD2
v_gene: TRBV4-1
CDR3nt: TGCGCCAGCAGCCAAGATGGGCTAGCGGGGGGCCCAGATACGCAGTATTTT
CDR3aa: CASSQDGLAGGPDTQYF

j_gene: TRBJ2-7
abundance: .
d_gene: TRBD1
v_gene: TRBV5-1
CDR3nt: TGCGCCAGCAGCGTAGCCGGGACAGGGCACAACGAGCAGTACTTC
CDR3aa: CASSVAGTGHNEQYF

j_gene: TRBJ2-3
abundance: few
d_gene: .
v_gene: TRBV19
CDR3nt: TGTGCCAGTAGTATGGGGGGAAGCCCTAGCACAGATACGCAGTATTTT
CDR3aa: CASSMGGSPSTDTQYF

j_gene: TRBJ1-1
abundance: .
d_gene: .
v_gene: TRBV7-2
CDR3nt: TGTGCCAGCAGCCGACAGAGAAACACTGAAGCTTTCTTT
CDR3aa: CASSRQRNTEAFF

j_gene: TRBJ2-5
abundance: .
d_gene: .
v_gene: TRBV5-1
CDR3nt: TGCGCCAGCAGCTTGAATTCTGGCATGTACCAAGAGACCCAGTACTTC
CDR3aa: CASSLNSGMYQETQYF

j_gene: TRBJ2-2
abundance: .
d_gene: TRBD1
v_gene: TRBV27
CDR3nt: TGTGCCAGCAGTTTATCCAGACAGGGGGTTTGGGCCGGGGAGCTGTTTTTT
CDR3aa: CASSLSRQGVWAGELFF

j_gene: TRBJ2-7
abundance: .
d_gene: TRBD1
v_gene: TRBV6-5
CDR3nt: TGTGCCAGCAGTTCCGGACAGGGGGCCTACGAGCAGTACTTC
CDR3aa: CASSSGQGAYEQYF

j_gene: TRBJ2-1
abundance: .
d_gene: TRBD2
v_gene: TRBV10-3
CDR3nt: TGTGCCATCAGTGAAGGACTAGCGGGGCACAATGAGCAGTTCTTC
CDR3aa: CAISEGLAGHNEQFF

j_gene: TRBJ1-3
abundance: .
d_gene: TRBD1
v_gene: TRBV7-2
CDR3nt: TGTGCCAGCAGCTGGACAGGGGATTCGGGAAACACCATATATTTT
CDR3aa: CASSWTGDSGNTIYF

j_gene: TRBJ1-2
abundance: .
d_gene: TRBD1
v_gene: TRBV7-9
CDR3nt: TGTGCCAGCATTTCAGGGGGGACGGGATATGGCTACACCTTC
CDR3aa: CASISGGTGYGYTF

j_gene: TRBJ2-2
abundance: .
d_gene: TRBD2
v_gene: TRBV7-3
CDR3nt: TGTGCCAGCAGCCCAAGGGGGCTAGCGGGGGGCACCGGGGAGCTGTTTTTT
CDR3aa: CASSPRGLAGGTGELFF

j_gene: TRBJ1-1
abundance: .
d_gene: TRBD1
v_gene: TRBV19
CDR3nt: TGTGCCAGTAGTATTCTGGGGACAGGGGGAGGGAACACTGAGGCTTTCTTT
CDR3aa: CASSILGTGGGNTEAFF

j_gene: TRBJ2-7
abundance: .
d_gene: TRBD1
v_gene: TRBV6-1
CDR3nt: TGTGCCAGCAGTGCCGGGACAGTCTACGAGCAGTACTTC
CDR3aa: CASSAGTVYEQYF

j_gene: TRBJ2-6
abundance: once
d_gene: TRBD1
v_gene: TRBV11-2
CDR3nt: TGTGCCAGCAGCTCATTCGGGACAGGGACCTCTGGGGCCAACGTCCTGACTTTC
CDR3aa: CASSSFGTGTSGANVLTF

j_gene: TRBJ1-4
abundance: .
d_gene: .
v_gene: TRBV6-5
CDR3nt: TGTGCCAGCAGTTACTCGACAAATCCTGAAAAACTGTTTTTT
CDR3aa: CASSYSTNPEKLFF

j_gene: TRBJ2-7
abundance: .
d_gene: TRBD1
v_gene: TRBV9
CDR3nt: TGTGCCAGCAGCGTCGGGCAGGGGGCGAGCTCCTACGAGCAGTACTTC
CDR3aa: CASSVGQGASSYEQYF

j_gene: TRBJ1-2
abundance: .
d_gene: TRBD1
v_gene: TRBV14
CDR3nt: TGTGCCAGCAGCCATGAAGCGAACAGGGGCTATGGCTACACCTTC
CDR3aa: CASSHEANRGYGYTF

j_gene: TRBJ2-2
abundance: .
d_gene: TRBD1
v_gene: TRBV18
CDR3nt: TGTGCCAGCTCACAAGGGACAGGGAACGGGGAGCTGTTTTTT
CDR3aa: CASSQGTGNGELFF

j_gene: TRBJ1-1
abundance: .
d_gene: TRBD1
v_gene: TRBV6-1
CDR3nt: TGTGCCAGCAGTGCGGACACTTGGACAGGGAGGAACACTGAAGCTTTCTTT
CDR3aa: CASSADTWTGRNTEAFF

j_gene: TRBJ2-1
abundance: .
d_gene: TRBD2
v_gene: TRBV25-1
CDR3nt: TGTGCCAGCGCGGGACTACAGAGCTCCTACAATGAGCAGTTCTTC
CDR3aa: CASAGLQSSYNEQFF

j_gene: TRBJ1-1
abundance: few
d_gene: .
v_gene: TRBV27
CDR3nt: TGTGCCAGCAGTTCAGGGCCTGAAGCTTTCTTT
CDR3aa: CASSSGPEAFF

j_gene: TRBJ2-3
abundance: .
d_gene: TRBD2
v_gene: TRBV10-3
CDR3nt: TGTGCCATCCGGCGGGGGGTCACAGATACGCAGTATTTT
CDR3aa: CAIRRGVTDTQYF

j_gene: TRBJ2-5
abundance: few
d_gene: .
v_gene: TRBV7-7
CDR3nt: TGTGCCAGCAGCCTGACGCTAGCGCCTCAAGAGACCCAGTACTTC
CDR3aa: CASSLTLAPQETQYF

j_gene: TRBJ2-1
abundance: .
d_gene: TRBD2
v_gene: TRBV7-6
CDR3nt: TGTGCCAGCAGCTTAGGGGGGGGGTACAATGAGCAGTTCTTC
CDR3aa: CASSLGGGYNEQFF

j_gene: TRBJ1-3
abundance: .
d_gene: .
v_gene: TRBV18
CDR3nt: TGTGCCAGCTCACCACTAGTGGGCGAGTCTGGAAACACCATATATTTT
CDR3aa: CASSPLVGESGNTIYF

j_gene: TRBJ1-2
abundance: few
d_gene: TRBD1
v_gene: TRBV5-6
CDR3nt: TGTGCCAGCAGCCTTGCGGACAGGGGCGGTGGCTACACCTTC
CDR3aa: CASSLADRGGGYTF